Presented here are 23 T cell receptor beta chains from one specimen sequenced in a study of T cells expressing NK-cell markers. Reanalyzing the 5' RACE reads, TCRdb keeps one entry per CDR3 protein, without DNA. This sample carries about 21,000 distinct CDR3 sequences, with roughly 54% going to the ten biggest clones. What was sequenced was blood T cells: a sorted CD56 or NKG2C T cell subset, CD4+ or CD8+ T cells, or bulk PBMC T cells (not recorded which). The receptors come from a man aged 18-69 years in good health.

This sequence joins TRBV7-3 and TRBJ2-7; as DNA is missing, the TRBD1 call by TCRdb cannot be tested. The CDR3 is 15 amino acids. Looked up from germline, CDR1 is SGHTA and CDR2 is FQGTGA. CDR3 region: CASSIQGNGSYEQYF.

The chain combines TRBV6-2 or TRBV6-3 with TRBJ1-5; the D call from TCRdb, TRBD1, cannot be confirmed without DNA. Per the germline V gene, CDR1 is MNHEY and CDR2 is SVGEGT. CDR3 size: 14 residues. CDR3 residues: CASSYGDSNQPQHF.

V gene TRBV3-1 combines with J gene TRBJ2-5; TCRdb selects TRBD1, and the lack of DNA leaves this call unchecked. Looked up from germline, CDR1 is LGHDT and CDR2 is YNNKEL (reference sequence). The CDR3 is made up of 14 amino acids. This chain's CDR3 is CASSPPSGRETQYF.

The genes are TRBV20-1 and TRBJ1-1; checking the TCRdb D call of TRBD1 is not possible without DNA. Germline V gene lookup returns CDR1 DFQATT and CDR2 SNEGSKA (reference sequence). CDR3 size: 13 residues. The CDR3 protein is CSARVAGVTEAFF.

CDR3 loop: CASSLAPDTQYF. This chain connects TRBV7-9 to TRBJ2-3. Germline assignment: CDR1 SEHNR and CDR2 FQNEAQ (reference sequence). CDR3 length equals 12 residues.

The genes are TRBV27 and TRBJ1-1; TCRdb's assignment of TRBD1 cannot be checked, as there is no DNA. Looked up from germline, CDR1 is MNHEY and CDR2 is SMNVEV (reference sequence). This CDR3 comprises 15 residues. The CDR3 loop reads CASSPRTSRGTEAFF.

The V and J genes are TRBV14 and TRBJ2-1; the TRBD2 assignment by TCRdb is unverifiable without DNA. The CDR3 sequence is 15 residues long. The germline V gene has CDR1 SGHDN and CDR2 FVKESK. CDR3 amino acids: CASSWIADAYNEQFF.

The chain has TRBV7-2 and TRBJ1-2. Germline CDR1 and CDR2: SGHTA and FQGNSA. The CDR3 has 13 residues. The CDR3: CASSLNSRNGYTF.

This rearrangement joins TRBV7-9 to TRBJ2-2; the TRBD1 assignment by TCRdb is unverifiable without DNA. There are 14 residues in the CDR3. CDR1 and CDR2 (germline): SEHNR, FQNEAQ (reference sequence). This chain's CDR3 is CASRGQGNTGELFF.

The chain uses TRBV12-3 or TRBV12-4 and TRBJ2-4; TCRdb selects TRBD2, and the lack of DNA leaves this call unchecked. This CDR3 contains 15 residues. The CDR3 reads CASSPPGGSKNIQYF.

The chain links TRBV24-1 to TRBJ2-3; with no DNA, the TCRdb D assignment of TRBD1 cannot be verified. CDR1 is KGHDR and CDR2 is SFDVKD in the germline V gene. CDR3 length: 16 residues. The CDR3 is CATSDFAGTRTDTQYF.

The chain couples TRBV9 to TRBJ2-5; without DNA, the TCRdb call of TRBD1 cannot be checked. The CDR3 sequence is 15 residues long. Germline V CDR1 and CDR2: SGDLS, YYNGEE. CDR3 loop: CASSPEGASRETQYF. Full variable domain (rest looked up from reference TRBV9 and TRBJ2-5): DSGVTQTPKHLITATGQRVTLRCSPRSGDLSVYWYQQSLDQGLQFLIQYYNGEERAKGNILERFSAQQFPDLHSELNLSSLELGDSALYFCASSPEGASRETQYFGPGTRLLVL.

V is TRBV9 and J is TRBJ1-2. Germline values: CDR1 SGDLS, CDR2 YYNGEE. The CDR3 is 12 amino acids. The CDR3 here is CASSVADYGYTF.

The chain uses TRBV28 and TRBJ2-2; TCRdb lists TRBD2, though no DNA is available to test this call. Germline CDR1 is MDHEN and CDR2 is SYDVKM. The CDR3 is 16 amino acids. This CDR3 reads CASSPTSGENTGELFF.

The CDR3 protein is CASSKTLDEQYF. The V gene is TRBV5-1, the J gene TRBJ2-7; the TRBD2 assignment by TCRdb is unverifiable without DNA. Germline V CDR1 and CDR2: SGHRS, YFSETQ. The CDR3 is made up of 12 amino acids.

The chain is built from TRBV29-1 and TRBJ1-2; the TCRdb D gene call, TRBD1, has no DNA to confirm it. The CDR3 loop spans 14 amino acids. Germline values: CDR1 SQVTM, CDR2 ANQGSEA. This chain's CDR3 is CSVLPRQGASGYTF.

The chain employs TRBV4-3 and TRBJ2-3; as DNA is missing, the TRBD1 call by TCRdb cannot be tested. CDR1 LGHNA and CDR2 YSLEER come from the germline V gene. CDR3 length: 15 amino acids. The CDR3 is CASSQTRGFTDTQYF.

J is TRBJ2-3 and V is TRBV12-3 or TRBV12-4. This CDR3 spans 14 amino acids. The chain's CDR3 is CASSLVVMSDTQYF.

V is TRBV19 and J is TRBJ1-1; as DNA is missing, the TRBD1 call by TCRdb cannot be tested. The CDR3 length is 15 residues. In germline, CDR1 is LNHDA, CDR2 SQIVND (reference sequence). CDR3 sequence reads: CASSIVRTPGTEAFF. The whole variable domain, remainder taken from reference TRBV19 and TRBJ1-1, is DGGITQSPKYLFRKEGQNVTLSCEQNLNHDAMYWYRQDPGQGLRLIYYSQIVNDFQKGDIAEGYSVSREKKESFPLTVTSAQKNPTAFYLCASSIVRTPGTEAFFGQGTRLTVV.

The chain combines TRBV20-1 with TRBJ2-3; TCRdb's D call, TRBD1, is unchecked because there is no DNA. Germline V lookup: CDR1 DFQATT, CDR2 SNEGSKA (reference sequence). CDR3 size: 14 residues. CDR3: CSARRTGITDTQYF.

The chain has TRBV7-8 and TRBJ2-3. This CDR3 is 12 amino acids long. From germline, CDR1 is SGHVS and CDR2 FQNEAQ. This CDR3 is CASSLITDTQYF.

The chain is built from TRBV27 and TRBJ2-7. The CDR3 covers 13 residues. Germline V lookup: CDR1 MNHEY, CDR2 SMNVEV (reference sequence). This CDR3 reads CASSLRPSYEQYF.

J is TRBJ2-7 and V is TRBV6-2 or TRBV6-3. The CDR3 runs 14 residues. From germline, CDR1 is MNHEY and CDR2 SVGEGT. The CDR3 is CASSYLAGWDEQYF.